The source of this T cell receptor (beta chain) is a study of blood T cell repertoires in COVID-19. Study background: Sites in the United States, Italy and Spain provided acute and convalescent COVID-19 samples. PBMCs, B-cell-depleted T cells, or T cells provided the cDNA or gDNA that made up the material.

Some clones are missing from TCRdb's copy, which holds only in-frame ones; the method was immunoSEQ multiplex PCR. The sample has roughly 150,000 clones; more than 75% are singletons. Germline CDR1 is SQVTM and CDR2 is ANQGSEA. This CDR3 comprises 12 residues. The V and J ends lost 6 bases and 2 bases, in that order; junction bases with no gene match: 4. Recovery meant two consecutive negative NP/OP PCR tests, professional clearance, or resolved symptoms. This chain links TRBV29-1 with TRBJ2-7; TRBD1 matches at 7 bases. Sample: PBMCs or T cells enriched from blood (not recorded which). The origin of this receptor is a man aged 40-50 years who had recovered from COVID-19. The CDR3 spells CSVAGTAYEQYF. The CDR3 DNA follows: TGCAGCGTCGCCGGGACAGCCTACGAGCAGTACTTC.